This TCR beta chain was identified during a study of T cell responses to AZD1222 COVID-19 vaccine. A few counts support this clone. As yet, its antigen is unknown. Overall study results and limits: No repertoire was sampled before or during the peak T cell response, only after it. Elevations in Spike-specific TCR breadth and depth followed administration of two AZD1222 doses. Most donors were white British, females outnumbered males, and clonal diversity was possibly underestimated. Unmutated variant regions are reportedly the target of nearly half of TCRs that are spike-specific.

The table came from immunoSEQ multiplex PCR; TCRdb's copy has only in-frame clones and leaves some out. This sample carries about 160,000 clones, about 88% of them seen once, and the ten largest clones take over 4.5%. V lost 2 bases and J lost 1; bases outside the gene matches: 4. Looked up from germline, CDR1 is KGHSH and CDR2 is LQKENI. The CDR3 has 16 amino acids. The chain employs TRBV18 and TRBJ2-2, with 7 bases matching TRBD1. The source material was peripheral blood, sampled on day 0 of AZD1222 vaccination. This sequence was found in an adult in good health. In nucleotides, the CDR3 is TGTGCCAGCTCACCATTTCGACAGGGGAACACCGGGGAGCTGTTTTTT. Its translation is CASSPFRQGNTGELFF.